This record concerns one TCR beta chain sequence. Antigen unknown. V dropped 5 bases and J dropped 13; count of bases not matched to a gene: 9. CDR1 and CDR2 (germline): KGHSH, LQKENI. This CDR3 region has 14 residues. The study drew the donors from its 120-subject validation cohort, separate from the 666-subject first cohort. The data derive from a study of cytomegalovirus exposure and HLA in healthy donors. Turning to the study itself: Later analysis reported that the approximately 110 validation repertoires shared the platform of the roughly 680 first-cohort repertoires. The study's findings and limits: In vitro assays verified that three CMV-associated chains recognized CMV antigens specifically. First-cohort TCR clusters were later found to tend to co-occur in the approximately 120 validation repertoires.

Method: immunoSEQ multiplex PCR; TCRdb's copy keeps in-frame clones and lacks some. The sample shows about 98,000 clones, roughly nine tenths of them seen only once. The TCR sequence derives from a woman aged 25 to 39 in good health and CMV-seronegative. The sequenced material came from PBMCs. V and J are TRBV18 and TRBJ1-6; TRBD1 matches at 9 bases. CDR3 nucleotide sequence: TGTGCCAGCTCAGCCGGGACAGGGACTCTGCCCCTCCACTTT. This codes for CASSAGTGTLPLHF.